This record concerns one TCR beta chain sequence. The antigen is not known. V lost 3 bases and J lost 2; bases outside the gene matches: 5. The CDR3 contains 16 residues. Germline V gives CDR1 MDHEN, CDR2 SYDVKM. TCRdb used MiXCR to reprocess the 5' RACE reads, holding one entry per CDR3 protein. The sample contains approximately 600,000 distinct CDR3 sequences, just over 7% of which appear only once. The data originate from a study of identical twins. Study-wide results and caveats: Cross-sectional statistical analysis was relied on for the conclusions, without the same donors being followed. The presence of invariant MAIT and iNKT cells could partly confound analyses of zero-insertion sequences.

The donor group consisted entirely of healthy Caucasians. These data are also associated with another study on yellow fever vaccine responses in identical twins. As reported in that work: Reported findings indicate that twins' vaccine T cell responses seemed partially convergent, partially personalized.

The V call is TRBV28, the J call TRBJ2-3; 10 bases are a match to TRBD1. This clonotype originated in a woman under 30 in good health. The sequenced sample was PBMCs. In DNA form, the CDR3 reads TGTGCCAGCAGTTTGGGGGACAGGGGACCCACAGATACGCAGTATTTT. Protein product: CASSLGDRGPTDTQYF.